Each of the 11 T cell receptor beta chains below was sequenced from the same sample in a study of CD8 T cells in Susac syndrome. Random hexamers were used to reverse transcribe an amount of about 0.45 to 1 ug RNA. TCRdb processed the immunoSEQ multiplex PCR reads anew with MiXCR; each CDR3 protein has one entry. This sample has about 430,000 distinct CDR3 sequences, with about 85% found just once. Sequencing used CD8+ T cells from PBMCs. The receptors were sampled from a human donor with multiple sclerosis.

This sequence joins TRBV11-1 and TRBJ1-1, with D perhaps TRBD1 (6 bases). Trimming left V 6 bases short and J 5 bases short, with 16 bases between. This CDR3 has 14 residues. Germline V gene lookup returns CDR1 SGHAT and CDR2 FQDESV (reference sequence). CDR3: CASRPSGAGTEAFF. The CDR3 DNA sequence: TGTGCCAGCAGACCCTCGGGGGCTGGGACTGAAGCTTTCTTT.

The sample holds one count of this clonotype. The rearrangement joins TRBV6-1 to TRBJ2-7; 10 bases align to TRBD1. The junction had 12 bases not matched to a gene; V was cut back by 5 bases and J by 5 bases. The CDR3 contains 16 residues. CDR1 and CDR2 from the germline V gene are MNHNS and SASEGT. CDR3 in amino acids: CASSQTTGQGSNEQYF. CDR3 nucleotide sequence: TGTGCCAGCAGTCAGACCACGGGACAGGGGTCCAACGAGCAGTACTTC.

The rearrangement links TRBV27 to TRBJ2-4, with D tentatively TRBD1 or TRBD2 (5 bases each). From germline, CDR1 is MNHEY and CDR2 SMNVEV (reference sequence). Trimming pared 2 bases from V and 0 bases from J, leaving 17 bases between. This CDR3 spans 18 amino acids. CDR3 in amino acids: CASSLTPPGPIAKNIQYF. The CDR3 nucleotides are TGTGCCAGCAGTTTAACGCCACCGGGACCCATAGCCAAAAACATTCAGTACTTC.

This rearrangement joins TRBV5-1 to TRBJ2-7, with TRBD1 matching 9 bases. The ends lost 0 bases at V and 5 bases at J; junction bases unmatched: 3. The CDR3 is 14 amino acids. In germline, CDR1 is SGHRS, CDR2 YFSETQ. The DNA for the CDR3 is TGCGCCAGCAGCTTGGGGACAGGGGTGAACGAGCAGTACTTC. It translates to CASSLGTGVNEQYF.

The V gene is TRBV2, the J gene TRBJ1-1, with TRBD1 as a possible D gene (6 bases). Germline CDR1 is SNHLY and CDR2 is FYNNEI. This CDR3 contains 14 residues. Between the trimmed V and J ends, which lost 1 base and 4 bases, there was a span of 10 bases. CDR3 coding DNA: TGTGCCAGCAGTGAAGAAGGGGGTATCACTGAAGCTTTCTTT. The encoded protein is CASSEEGGITEAFF.

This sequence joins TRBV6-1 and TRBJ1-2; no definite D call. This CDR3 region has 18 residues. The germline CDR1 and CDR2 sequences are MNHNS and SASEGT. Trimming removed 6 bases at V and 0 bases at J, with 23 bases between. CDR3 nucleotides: TGTGCCAGCAGCCTCTTTCCACAGCAAACGAAAGCTAACTATGGCTACACCTTC. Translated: CASSLFPQQTKANYGYTF.

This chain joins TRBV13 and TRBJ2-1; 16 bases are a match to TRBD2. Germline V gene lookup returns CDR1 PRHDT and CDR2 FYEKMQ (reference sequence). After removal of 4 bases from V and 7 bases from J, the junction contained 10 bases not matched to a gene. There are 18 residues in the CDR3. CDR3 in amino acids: CASSWGLAGGLLENEQFF. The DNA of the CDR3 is TGTGCCAGCAGCTGGGGACTAGCGGGGGGGCTTCTGGAAAATGAGCAGTTCTTC.

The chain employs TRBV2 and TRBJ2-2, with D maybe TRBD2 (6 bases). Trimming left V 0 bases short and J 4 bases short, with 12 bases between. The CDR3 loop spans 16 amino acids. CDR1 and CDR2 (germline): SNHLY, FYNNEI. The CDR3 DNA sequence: TGTGCCAGCAGTGAAGCGGTGGGGGGAGTCACCGGGGAGCTGTTTTTT. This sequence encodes CASSEAVGGVTGELFF.

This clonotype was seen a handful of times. CDR3 protein: CASSQELDPPTEAFF. Here the CDR3 DNA reads TGCGCCAGCAGCCAAGAATTAGATCCGCCAACTGAAGCTTTCTTT. V gene TRBV4-1 combines with J gene TRBJ1-1; unclear D gene. Between the trimmed V and J ends, which lost 0 bases and 5 bases, there was a span of 13 bases. The CDR3 has 15 residues. Germline CDR1 is MGHRA and CDR2 is YSYEKL.

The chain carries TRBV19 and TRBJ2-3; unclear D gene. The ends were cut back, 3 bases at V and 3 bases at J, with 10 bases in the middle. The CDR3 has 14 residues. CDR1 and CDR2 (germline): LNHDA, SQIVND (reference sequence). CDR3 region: CASSIWSDTDTQYF. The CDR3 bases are TGTGCCAGTAGTATCTGGTCAGATACAGATACGCAGTATTTT.

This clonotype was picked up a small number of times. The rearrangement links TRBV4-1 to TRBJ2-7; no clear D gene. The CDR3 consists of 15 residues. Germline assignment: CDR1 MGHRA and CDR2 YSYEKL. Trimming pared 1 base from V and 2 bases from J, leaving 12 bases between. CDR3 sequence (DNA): TGCGCCAGCAGCCAAGTCGTAGGGTGGGCCTACGAGCAGTACTTC. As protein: CASSQVVGWAYEQYF.